The next 11 T cell receptor beta chains were all read from a single sample in a study of technical replicates of blood from several donors. Clones were read by immunoSEQ multiplex PCR, and TCRdb kept only the in-frame ones, dropping some. The sample consists of approximately 84,000 clones, more than 95% of them appearing once. Sequenced input: T cells isolated from PBMCs. The receptors were gathered from a human donor in good health.

This chain uses TRBV7-9 with TRBJ2-3; D remains ambiguous. Per germline, CDR1 SEHNR and CDR2 FQNEAQ (reference sequence). This CDR3 is 15 amino acids long. The V gene lost 2 bases and the J gene lost 0 bases, with 9 bases spanning the gap. As DNA, the CDR3 is TGTGCCAGCAGCTTATGGGCGTCTAGCACAGATACGCAGTATTTT. Translation gives CASSLWASSTDTQYF.

This rearrangement joins TRBV2 to TRBJ1-2, with 9 bases fitting TRBD1. Looked up from germline, CDR1 is SNHLY and CDR2 is FYNNEI. The J segment lost 4 bases and the V segment lost 1 base, leaving 1 base of the junction unmatched. The CDR3 runs 14 residues. The CDR3 bases are TGTGCCAGCAGTGAAGGGGACAGGGCCTATGGCTACACCTTC. Translation: CASSEGDRAYGYTF.

The CDR3 nucleotides are TGTGCCTGGAGACAGAGAAACACAGATACGCAGTATTTT. It encodes CAWRQRNTDTQYF. The chain joins TRBV30 to TRBJ2-3; D is unresolved. CDR1 is GTSNPN and CDR2 is SVGIG in the germline V gene (reference sequence). V gave up 3 bases and J gave up 2 bases, with 9 bases separating them. The CDR3 loop spans 13 amino acids.

V and J are TRBV25-1 and TRBJ2-5; 10 bases line up with TRBD2. The CDR3 runs to 18 residues. Germline loops: CDR1 MGHDK, CDR2 SYGVNS. V lost 1 base, J lost 5 bases, and 13 bases stayed unmatched. CDR3 loop: CASSEFWGRTSGGETQYF. The CDR3 DNA sequence: TGTGCCAGCAGTGAATTCTGGGGCCGGACTAGCGGAGGGGAGACCCAGTACTTC.

The rearrangement uses TRBV10-1 and TRBJ2-7; possibly TRBD2 for D (5 bases). The germline V gene encodes CDR1 WNHNN and CDR2 SYGVQD (reference sequence). Between the trimmed V and J ends, which lost 0 bases and 6 bases, there was a span of 9 bases. The CDR3 runs 13 residues. In DNA, the CDR3 is TGCGCCAGCAGTGAGTCTAGCCGGGGCGAGCAGTACTTC. It specifies CASSESSRGEQYF.

The chain joins TRBV27 to TRBJ2-3, with D perhaps matching TRBD1 (6 bases). Germline CDR1 and CDR2: MNHEY and SMNVEV (reference sequence). The CDR3 loop spans 15 amino acids. V was trimmed by 1 base and J by 3 bases, leaving 11 bases between them. This CDR3 reads CASSLFHRVTDTQYF. In DNA form, the CDR3 reads TGTGCCAGCAGTTTATTTCACAGGGTTACAGATACGCAGTATTTT.

The chain is built from TRBV28 and TRBJ1-3; D may be TRBD1 (6 bases). The length of the CDR3 is 16 residues. From germline, CDR1 is MDHEN and CDR2 SYDVKM. The V end lost 3 bases, the J end lost 3 bases, and 15 bases lay between the germline ends. CDR3: CASSLEDSNIGNTIYF. The CDR3 nucleotides are TGTGCCAGCAGTTTGGAGGACAGCAATATTGGAAACACCATATATTTT.

The V gene is TRBV25-1, the J gene TRBJ1-1, with a possible D match to TRBD1 (6 bases). Germline V gene data show CDR1 as MGHDK and CDR2 as SYGVNS. The CDR3 has 14 amino acids. Trimming took off 4 bases at V and 2 bases at J, with 11 bases between the two ends. The CDR3 here is CASSVGQINTEAFF. The CDR3 coding sequence is TGTGCCAGCAGTGTCGGACAGATTAACACTGAAGCTTTCTTT.

The V gene is TRBV5-1, the J gene TRBJ1-2, with D tentatively TRBD1 (6 bases). Germline lookup yields CDR1 SGHRS and CDR2 YFSETQ. Trimming removed 4 bases at V and 8 bases at J, with 21 bases between. This CDR3 contains 15 residues. The CDR3 region is CASSPTGSREEGYTF. DNA of the CDR3: TGCGCCAGCAGCCCAACAGGGTCCCGGGAGGAGGGCTACACCTTC.

The rearrangement uses TRBV9 and TRBJ1-3; possibly TRBD1 for D (6 bases). CDR1 is SGDLS, CDR2 YYNGEE, per germline. The V end lost 3 bases, the J end lost 0 bases, and 10 bases lay between the germline ends. CDR3 length: 15 amino acids. The CDR3 protein is CASSAWDTSGNTIYF. CDR3 in DNA: TGTGCCAGCAGCGCCTGGGACACCTCTGGAAACACCATATATTTT.

With regard to this clone: Compared with germline, one end of the junction differs, possibly owing to a read error. This sequence joins TRBV7-7 and TRBJ2-3; 10 nucleotides match TRBD2. The CDR3 length is 15 residues. Germline V lookup: CDR1 SSHAT, CDR2 FNYEAQ (reference sequence). The CDR3 DNA sequence: TGTGCTAGCAGCTTACTACTAGCGGGATCAGATACGCAGTATTTT. This encodes CASSLLLAGSDTQYF.